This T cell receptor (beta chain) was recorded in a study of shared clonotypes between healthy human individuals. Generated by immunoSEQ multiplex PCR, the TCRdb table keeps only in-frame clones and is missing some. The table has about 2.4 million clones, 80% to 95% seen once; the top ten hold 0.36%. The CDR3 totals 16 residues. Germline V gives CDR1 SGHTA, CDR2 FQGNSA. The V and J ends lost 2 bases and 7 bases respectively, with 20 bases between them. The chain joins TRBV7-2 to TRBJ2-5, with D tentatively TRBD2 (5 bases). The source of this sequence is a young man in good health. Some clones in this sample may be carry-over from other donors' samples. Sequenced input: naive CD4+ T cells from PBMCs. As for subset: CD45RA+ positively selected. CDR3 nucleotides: TGTGCCAGCAGCTTATCGGTCCCTAGCATGGCAGGGACCCAGTACTTC. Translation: CASSLSVPSMAGTQYF.